Shown below are 12 T cell receptor beta chains from a single sample sequenced in a study of cytomegalovirus exposure and HLA in healthy donors. PCR employed 60 Vbeta and 13 Jbeta primers. The repertoire was sequenced with immunoSEQ multiplex PCR; TCRdb's copy has only in-frame clones and lacks some. The sample has approximately 160,000 clones, 75% to 90% seen once. The sequenced sample consisted of PBMCs. All receptors derive from a man under 40 in good health and CMV-seropositive.

The chain employs TRBV4-3 and TRBJ2-2; TRBD2 matches 9 bases. Germline V gene sequence: CDR1 LGHNA, CDR2 YSLEER. The trim removed 4 bases at V and 1 base at J, leaving 10 bases unmatched. The CDR3 has 18 residues. In nucleotides, the CDR3 is TGCGCCAGCAGCCTATCCGGGTGGCGGGGGGGGAACACCGGGGAGCTGTTTTTT. Its translation: CASSLSGWRGGNTGELFF.

The V gene is TRBV5-6, the J gene TRBJ2-5; a possible D gene is TRBD2 (5 bases). Trimming cost V 1 base and J 7 bases, with 14 bases left between them. CDR3 length: 14 amino acids. The V gene's germline CDR1 is SGHDT and CDR2 YYEEEE. The CDR3 protein is CASSLRRAVATQYF. The CDR3 DNA reads as TGTGCCAGCAGCTTGAGGCGGGCTGTAGCGACCCAGTACTTC. Filled out from reference TRBV5-6 and TRBJ2-5, the complete variable domain reads DAGVTQSPTHLIKTRGQQVTLRCSPKSGHDTVSWYQQALGQGPQFIFQYYEEEERQRGNFPDRFSGHQFPNYSSELNVNALLLGDSALYLCASSLRRAVATQYFGPGTRLLVL.

This chain connects TRBV10-1 to TRBJ2-5, with 8 bases fitting TRBD1. V was clipped by 6 bases and J by 5 bases; unmatched bases: 11. This CDR3 region has 15 residues. The germline gives CDR1 WNHNN, CDR2 SYGVQD (reference sequence). CDR3 residues: CASSPGQGGYETQYF. CDR3 DNA sequence: TGCGCCAGCAGCCCTGGACAGGGAGGATACGAGACCCAGTACTTC.

The chain combines TRBV21-1 with TRBJ1-5; the DNA was not compared with TRBD1, the D call given in the table. TRBV21-1 is described as a pseudogene. There are 17 residues in the CDR3. The DNA of the CDR3 is TGTGCCAGCAGCAAAGTGGGGAACAGGGAAGCCTATCAGCCCCAGCATTTT. Translating it yields CASSKVGNREAYQPQHF.

V and J are TRBV5-6 and TRBJ2-7; 9 positions match TRBD2. V trimming: 3 bases; J trimming: 2 bases; junction bases outside the gene matches: 6. CDR1 SGHDT and CDR2 YYEEEE come from the germline V gene. This CDR3 contains 15 residues. The CDR3 DNA is TGTGCCAGCAGCTCAAAGCGGGAGGCCACCTACGAGCAGTACTTC. Protein: CASSSKREATYEQYF.

The chain recombines TRBV7-9 with TRBJ2-1; TRBD1 matches 10 bases. Germline V CDR1 and CDR2: SEHNR, FQNEAQ (reference sequence). After removal of 5 bases from V and 5 bases from J, the junction contained 6 bases not matched to a gene. This CDR3 is built from 15 residues. CDR3 coding DNA: TGTGCCAGCAGCCCCGGGACAGGGGTAAACAATGAGCAGTTCTTC. Translating gives CASSPGTGVNNEQFF.

The chain carries TRBV13 and TRBJ1-2; possibly TRBD1 for D (6 bases). V was pared by 5 bases and J by 5 bases, with 18 bases between. The CDR3 contains 15 residues. CDR1 is PRHDT, CDR2 FYEKMQ, per germline (reference sequence). CDR3 residues: CASSLGARGGYGYTF. The CDR3 bases are TGTGCCAGCAGCCTGGGGGCGAGGGGTGGGTATGGCTACACCTTC. The full variable domain, in which reference TRBV13 and TRBJ1-2 provide the parts outside the CDR3, is AAGVIQSPRHLIKEKRETATLKCYPIPRHDTVYWYQQGPGQDPQFLISFYEKMQSDKGSIPDRFSAQQFSDYHSELNMSSLELGDSALYFCASSLGARGGYGYTFGSGTRLTVV.

The genes are TRBV11-3 and TRBJ1-1, with a tentative D call TRBD1 (5 bases). The V end lost 5 bases, the J end lost 5 bases, and 18 bases lay between the germline ends. The CDR3 consists of 15 residues. Per germline, CDR1 SGHNT and CDR2 YENEEA. Here the CDR3 reads CASSPSGGVGTEAFF. In DNA, the CDR3 is TGTGCCAGCAGCCCGTCCGGAGGGGTCGGGACTGAAGCTTTCTTT.

The chain uses TRBV9 and TRBJ2-7; 8 bases align to TRBD2. The CDR3 is 12 amino acids. Unmatched junction bases numbered 0, after V lost 0 bases and J lost 7 bases. Germline V gene lookup returns CDR1 SGDLS and CDR2 YYNGEE. CDR3 amino acids: CASSVVAGEQYF. The CDR3, as DNA: TGTGCCAGCAGCGTAGTAGCGGGGGAGCAGTACTTC.

This clone was counted a few times. The gene calls are TRBV7-4 and TRBJ1-1; D is undetermined. Germline V CDR1 and CDR2: SGHVT, SQSDAQ. This CDR3 has 15 amino acids. V dropped 5 bases and J dropped 0 bases, with 13 bases sitting between them. CDR3 nucleotides: TGTGCCAGCAGCCGAAGCGCTGCCATGAACACTGAAGCTTTCTTT. Residues: CASSRSAAMNTEAFF.

The chain is built from TRBV4-2 and TRBJ1-4; TRBD1 agrees at 8 bases. V shed 0 bases, J shed 6 bases, and the junction held 6 bases outside the gene matches. This CDR3 is built from 16 residues. From germline, CDR1 is LGHNA and CDR2 YNFKEQ. The CDR3 nucleotides read TGTGCCAGCAGCCAAGATCCAGGGGGCGGGCATGAAAAACTGTTTTTT. Protein product: CASSQDPGGGHEKLFF.

The chain couples TRBV10-2 to TRBJ2-5; the D gene is possibly TRBD2 (5 bases). The J call is uncertain, as TRBJ2-7 better fits the DNA end. This CDR3 has 14 residues. Germline V CDR1 and CDR2: WSHSY, SAAADI. The CDR3 protein is CASSFGVSPYEQYF. CDR3 in DNA: TGCGCCAGCAGTTTCGGGGTATCCCCCTACGAGCAGTACTTC.